The clone carrying this TCR beta chain occurred a few times. The antigen is undetermined. The data are from a study of CD8 T cells in ankylosing spondylitis. Whole-study findings and limits: Prior work had noted some motif variants in reactive arthritis blood and synovial fluid. Several highly homologous variants made up a TCR beta motif, and this motif appeared characteristic of ankylosing spondylitis blood.

The ends were cut back, 0 bases at V and 4 bases at J, with 10 bases in the middle. Per germline, CDR1 SGHRS and CDR2 YFSETQ. The CDR3 is 15 amino acids. Construction of TCR beta libraries was performed using quantitative 5'-RACE with molecular barcodes. Each CDR3 protein gets one entry after TCRdb re-called the 5' RACE reads with MiXCR. The sample yields around 23,000 distinct CDR3 sequences, around 17% seen once. Sequencing was done on a sample of blood. The V gene is TRBV5-1, the J gene TRBJ2-2; no clear D gene. The source is a male donor with ankylosing spondylitis or in good health (not recorded which). CDR3: CASSLAGSSTGELFF. In DNA, the CDR3 is TGCGCCAGCAGCTTGGCCGGAAGTAGCACCGGGGAGCTGTTTTTT.